By share, the clone carrying this T cell receptor (beta chain) ranks as medium-sized. What it binds is unknown. TRB rearrangements were amplified by multiplex PCR with BIOMED2 TRB-A/B primers. TCRdb itself ran the multiplex PCR reads through MiXCR, one entry per CDR3 protein. The data hold more than 9,500 distinct CDR3 sequences, with around 30% observed a single time. Each TRB amplification used roughly 220-550 ng of genomic DNA from blood. The data originate from a study of T and B cells in COVID-19 patients. General observations from the study: At recovery TRB diversity and richness exceeded healthy donors, after highly clonal active COVID-19 repertoires. Early severe-case samples and blood from mildly ill patients during symptoms were in short supply. In COVID-19 patients, T cell receptor beta variable and joining gene use was reportedly strongly skewed.

V lost 4 bases to trimming and J lost 5 bases; unmatched junction nucleotides: 3. Germline CDR1 SGHNT, CDR2 YYREEE (reference sequence). CDR3 size: 12 residues. The chain joins TRBV5-4 to TRBJ2-7; 7 nucleotides align to TRBD2. The sequence was obtained from a human donor who had recovered from COVID-19. Sequencing input: blood. The CDR3, as DNA: TGTGCCAGCAGCCCCCGGGGGGACGAGCAGTACTTC. Translated: CASSPRGDEQYF.